The text below deals with one TCR beta chain. Its antigen is not identified. This sample is part of a study of beta chain features in type 1 diabetes. Reverse transcription of all isolated RNA meant that expressed TCRB transcripts were sequenced. Assay used: immunoSEQ multiplex PCR; TCRdb lists only in-frame clones, some missing. The table lists a few hundred thousand clones, roughly 31% of them singletons, with about 0.06% in the top ten. Isolation of CD4+ naive, central memory, regulatory and stem cell-like memory cells was achieved by sorting via CD45RO/CCR7/CD25/CD127/CD95/CD27. Study findings and constraints: VDJ junctions from patients with type 1 diabetes contained fewer insertions and more deletions.

CDR1 and CDR2 (germline): GTSNPN, SVGIG (reference sequence). Trimming took off 3 bases at V and 10 bases at J, with 15 bases between the two ends. The CDR3 is 13 residues long. This TCR was sampled from a man aged 18 to 29 in good health. Sequencing input: naive CD4+ T cells from blood. V is TRBV30 and J is TRBJ2-2; D remains unclear. Here the CDR3 DNA reads TGTGCCTGGAGCGATGGACGAGTCGCGGAGCTGTTTTTT. The encoded protein is CAWSDGRVAELFF.